The 30 T cell receptor beta chains given below trace back to one sample, sequenced in a study of blood T cells in healthy people across ages. PCR was performed a second time for about 7 to 12 cycles using a sample-barcoded 5' primer and a J-beta primer mix. TCRdb reanalysed the 5' RACE reads using MiXCR and keeps one entry per CDR3 protein. Seen here are about 1.1 million distinct CDR3 sequences, more than 30% observed once, and the top ten hold 13%. The sequenced material came from blood. The receptors stem from a man aged 18 to 35 in good health.

This sequence joins TRBV3-1 and TRBJ2-1, with 8 bases identical to TRBD2. The J segment lost 2 bases and the V segment lost 4 bases, leaving 13 bases of the junction unmatched. Germline-derived CDR1 and CDR2 are LGHDT and YNNKEL (reference sequence). The CDR3 totals 18 residues. CDR3 sequence: CASSPSASGGHPYNEQFF. In DNA form, the CDR3 reads TGTGCCAGCAGCCCAAGCGCCAGCGGGGGCCATCCCTACAATGAGCAGTTCTTC.

This clonotype appeared a few times. The chain couples TRBV20-1 to TRBJ2-5; the match to TRBD1 covers 7 bases. CDR1 and CDR2 (germline): DFQATT, SNEGSKA (reference sequence). This CDR3 region has 15 residues. With 5 bases clipped from V and 3 bases from J, the junction kept 12 bases outside the gene matches. The CDR3 is CSAGMPGQIEETQYF. The CDR3 DNA sequence: TGCAGTGCTGGGATGCCGGGACAGATAGAAGAGACCCAGTACTTC.

Note on this clonotype: An end of the junction differs from the germline gene, which may be a read error. V is TRBV3-1 and J is TRBJ1-2, with D possibly TRBD1 on 6 matching bases. The CDR3 covers 13 residues. Germline assignment: CDR1 LGHDT and CDR2 YNNKEL (reference sequence). DNA of the CDR3: TGTGCCAGCAGCCAAGCGGCGGGGGCTGGCTGCACCTTC. This codes for CASSQAAGAGCTF.

This clonotype was seen more than once but under ten times. This sequence joins TRBV20-1 and TRBJ2-1; 14 bases agree with TRBD2. J gave up 8 bases and V 4 bases, and 4 bases lay outside the gene matches. The CDR3 totals 14 residues. Germline loops: CDR1 DFQATT, CDR2 SNEGSKA (reference sequence). The CDR3: CSAIGLAGGDEQFF. Here the CDR3 DNA reads TGCAGTGCTATAGGACTAGCGGGAGGCGATGAGCAGTTCTTC.

The CDR3: CASSLEGVLNSPLHF. For the CDR3, the DNA is TGTGCCAGCAGCTTAGAGGGGGTGCTTAATTCACCCCTCCACTTT. V is TRBV7-2 and J is TRBJ1-6; tentative D call: TRBD1 (6 bases). The germline V gene encodes CDR1 SGHTA and CDR2 FQGNSA. The CDR3 extends over 15 amino acids. V lost 1 base and J lost 6, with 10 bases in between.

This sequence joins TRBV9 and TRBJ1-2; D not resolved. The CDR3 runs to 14 residues. CDR1 is SGDLS, CDR2 YYNGEE, per germline. V was cut by 3 bases and J by 4 bases, with 13 bases left in between. The CDR3 protein is CASSGDTDLYGYTF. CDR3 DNA sequence: TGTGCCAGCAGCGGCGACACCGACCTCTATGGCTACACCTTC.

Only a few counts were recorded for this clonotype. This rearrangement joins TRBV7-6 to TRBJ2-3, with D possibly matching TRBD1 (7 bases). The germline V gene has CDR1 SGHVS and CDR2 FNYEAQ. V gave up 3 bases and J gave up 4 bases, with 14 bases separating them. This CDR3 is 15 amino acids long. CDR3 nucleotide sequence: TGTGCCAGCAGCTTGGCGGGAACAGGGGCAGATACGCAGTATTTT. Amino acids: CASSLAGTGADTQYF. Full variable domain (missing parts from reference TRBV7-6 and TRBJ2-3): GAGVSQSPRYKVTKRGQDVALRCDPISGHVSLYWYRQALGQGPEFLTYFNYEAQQDKSGLPNDRFSAERPEGSISTLTIQRTEQRDSAMYRCASSLAGTGADTQYFGPGTRLTVL.

The chain joins TRBV12-3 or TRBV12-4 to TRBJ2-5; TRBD2 matches 7 bases. The end of the DNA fits TRBJ2-1 better, so the J call may be wrong. CDR3 length: 14 amino acids. The CDR3 spells CASNQAGKIETQFF. In DNA, the CDR3 is TGTGCCAGCAACCAAGCGGGGAAGATAGAGACCCAGTTCTTC.

This clonotype was detected many times. The rearrangement links TRBV6-1 to TRBJ2-3, with 7 bases lining up with TRBD1. This CDR3 has 15 amino acids. Germline lookup yields CDR1 MNHNS and CDR2 SASEGT. After removal of 6 bases from V and 4 bases from J, the junction contained 10 bases not matched to a gene. The CDR3 protein is CASSIRQGKADTQYF. The CDR3 coding sequence is TGTGCCAGCAGCATCCGACAGGGTAAAGCAGATACGCAGTATTTT.

The V and J genes are TRBV18 and TRBJ2-7; D ambiguous. Trimming removed 2 bases at V and 7 bases at J, with 15 bases between. This CDR3 contains 14 residues. CDR1 KGHSH and CDR2 LQKENI come from the germline V gene. The CDR3 sequence: CASSPSAGPREQYF. The CDR3 DNA reads as TGTGCCAGCTCACCATCGGCAGGCCCTAGAGAGCAGTACTTC.

This clonotype came up a few times. The rearrangement joins TRBV7-9 to TRBJ1-2, with D unresolved. There are 16 residues in the CDR3. CDR1 and CDR2 (germline): SEHNR, FQNEAQ (reference sequence). V was cut by 4 bases and J by 0 bases, with 15 bases left in between. CDR3 sequence (DNA): TGTGCCAGCAGCTCCCAGTTGGGCGCAGCTAACTATGGCTACACCTTC. It encodes CASSSQLGAANYGYTF.

J is TRBJ1-1 and V is TRBV12-3 or TRBV12-4, with D possibly being TRBD1 (5 bases). Trimming took 6 bases from V and 1 from J, leaving 18 bases between them. The CDR3 sequence is 16 residues long. CDR3 DNA: TGTGCCAGCAGGCAAGCAGGGAAGGTGCGGAACACTGAAGCTTTCTTT. Protein product: CASRQAGKVRNTEAFF.

The chain has TRBV12-3 or TRBV12-4 and TRBJ1-6, with 9 bases that match TRBD1. The CDR3 consists of 14 residues. The V segment lost 7 bases and the J segment 7 bases; nucleotides outside the gene matches: 5. The CDR3 reads CASKETGGNSPLHF. CDR3 sequence (DNA): TGTGCCAGCAAAGAGACAGGGGGAAATTCACCCCTCCACTTT.

This clonotype was observed a few times. This chain uses TRBV5-1 with TRBJ1-1, with TRBD1 identical over 7 bases. V was pared by 5 bases and J by 6 bases, with 7 bases of the junction left unmatched. The CDR3 runs to 13 residues. Germline V gene data show CDR1 as SGHRS and CDR2 as YFSETQ. CDR3 sequence: CASSFRGRSEAFF. CDR3 nucleotide sequence: TGCGCCAGCAGTTTTAGGGGGCGGTCTGAAGCTTTCTTT.

This clonotype turned up a few times. CDR3 coding DNA: TGTGCCAGCAGCCAAGAAGAGGCTAGCCCCCCTAGCACAGATACGCAGTATTTT. Its translation: CASSQEEASPPSTDTQYF. The chain employs TRBV4-2 and TRBJ2-3; D might be TRBD2 (5 bases). This CDR3 is 18 amino acids long. The germline gives CDR1 LGHNA, CDR2 YNFKEQ. Deletions cut 0 bases from V and 0 bases from J, with 16 bases between.

There are a few counts of this clonotype. The chain uses TRBV7-2 and TRBJ2-3, with a possible D match to TRBD1 (6 bases). The CDR3 is 14 residues long. Germline CDR1 SGHTA, CDR2 FQGNSA. V was clipped by 5 bases and J by 4 bases, with 13 bases between them. Here the CDR3 reads CASSRGTAADTQYF. The DNA for the CDR3 is TGTGCCAGCAGCAGGGGGACCGCGGCAGATACGCAGTATTTT.

This clonotype was counted between two and nine times. The chain recombines TRBV28 with TRBJ2-2; possibly TRBD1 for D (6 bases). V was pared by 6 bases and J by 0 bases, with 14 bases between. Germline V gives CDR1 MDHEN, CDR2 SYDVKM. The CDR3 runs to 16 residues. The CDR3 bases are TGTGCCAGCAGCCGCAGGGGCCTTGCGAACACCGGGGAGCTGTTTTTT. Protein product: CASSRRGLANTGELFF.

The chain recombines TRBV20-1 with TRBJ1-1; 8 bases match TRBD1. The CDR3 runs to 13 residues. The trim removed 5 bases at V and 1 base at J, leaving 3 bases unmatched. Germline V CDR1 and CDR2: DFQATT, SNEGSKA (reference sequence). The DNA of the CDR3 is TGCAGTGCTCCGACAGGGGAGAACACTGAAGCTTTCTTT. This sequence encodes CSAPTGENTEAFF.

This clonotype was recorded a few times. The chain combines TRBV5-6 with TRBJ1-2; D is unclear. Germline V gene data show CDR1 as SGHDT and CDR2 as YYEEEE. The CDR3 is 13 amino acids. V lost 4 bases and J lost 6, with 13 bases in between. As DNA, the CDR3 is TGTGCCAGCAGCGACGACTCGACGAATGGCTACACCTTC. As protein: CASSDDSTNGYTF. The variable domain in full, completed from reference TRBV5-6 and TRBJ1-2, reads DAGVTQSPTHLIKTRGQQVTLRCSPKSGHDTVSWYQQALGQGPQFIFQYYEEEERQRGNFPDRFSGHQFPNYSSELNVNALLLGDSALYLCASSDDSTNGYTFGSGTRLTVV.

The V gene is TRBV29-1, the J gene TRBJ2-5, with D possibly being TRBD1 or TRBD2 (5 bases each). V was clipped by 4 bases and J by 3 bases, with 12 bases between them. Germline CDR1 SQVTM, CDR2 ANQGSEA. This CDR3 is built from 13 residues. The CDR3 sequence is CSVASGLKETQYF. In DNA form, the CDR3 reads TGCAGCGTTGCCTCGGGGCTGAAAGAGACCCAGTACTTC.

The chain is built from TRBV3-1 and TRBJ1-1; D uncertain. Germline loops: CDR1 LGHDT, CDR2 YNNKEL (reference sequence). The CDR3 totals 13 residues. V was shortened by 3 bases and J by 6 bases, with 11 bases between the two germline ends. The CDR3 DNA is TGTGCCAGCAGCCAGTTTCCCCCGGCTGAAGCTTTCTTT. Its translation is CASSQFPPAEAFF.

This clonotype was recorded a few times. The rearrangement joins TRBV10-3 to TRBJ1-2, with a tentative D call TRBD1 (6 bases). V was shortened by 6 bases and J by 8 bases, with 16 bases between the two germline ends. Germline CDR1 reads ENHRY; CDR2 reads SYGVKD. CDR3 length: 13 residues. The CDR3 region has the DNA TGTGCCATCAGGGGCGAGGGACAACAGGGCTACACCTTC. It translates to CAIRGEGQQGYTF.

Turning to this clonotype: A read error is possible here, since a much larger clone lies one base away. The chain recombines TRBV3-1 with TRBJ2-1; D is uncertain. CDR3 length: 11 amino acids. Germline loops: CDR1 LGHDT, CDR2 YNNKEL (reference sequence). Here the CDR3 DNA reads TGTGCCGGCAGCCAAGGTCTAGAGCAGTTCTTC. This gives the protein CAGSQGLEQFF.

As for this clonotype: One end of the junction fails to match germline, which may point to a read error. V usage is TRBV6-6 and J usage is TRBJ1-1, with 12 bases fitting TRBD1. CDR1 is MNHNY, CDR2 SVGAGI, per germline (reference sequence). The CDR3 extends over 15 amino acids. CDR3 nucleotides: TGTGCCAGCGTTCCGGGACAGGGGGCCAACACTAAAGCTTTCTTT. This encodes CASVPGQGANTKAFF.

The sample holds a few counts of this clonotype. The rearrangement links TRBV25-1 to TRBJ1-1, with D uncertain. Between the trimmed V and J ends, which lost 2 bases and 7 bases, there was a span of 14 bases. Germline-derived CDR1 and CDR2 are MGHDK and SYGVNS. This CDR3 spans 14 amino acids. CDR3 bases: TGTGCCAGCAGTGAACGGTCTCGGGGAATTGAAGCTTTCTTT. Translating gives CASSERSRGIEAFF.

In the case of this clonotype: One junction end does not reproduce the germline sequence, and a read error may be involved. V usage is TRBV9 and J usage is TRBJ1-6, with D hard to call. CDR3 length: 15 amino acids. Germline V CDR1 and CDR2: SGDLS, YYNGEE. The CDR3 nucleotides are TGTGCCAGCAGCGTAGCGGAGTCCTCTAATTCACCCCTCCACTTT. It encodes CASSVAESSNSPLHF.

This clonotype was counted ten times or more. This chain joins TRBV6-6 and TRBJ2-5; no clear D gene. The CDR3 runs to 11 residues. V gave up 5 bases and J gave up 5 bases, with 6 bases separating them. Germline assignment: CDR1 MNHNY and CDR2 SVGAGI (reference sequence). The CDR3 region is CASSTFETQYF. For the CDR3, the DNA is TGTGCCAGCAGTACCTTCGAGACCCAGTACTTC.

Concerning this clonotype: A read error may account for a junction end that differs from germline. This chain joins TRBV9 and TRBJ2-1; tentatively, D is TRBD1 or TRBD2 (6 bases each). Germline V gives CDR1 SGDLS, CDR2 YYNGEE. This CDR3 contains 15 residues. As DNA, the CDR3 is TGTGCCTGCAGCCCGGATCGGGGGCCGGGAAATGAGCAGTTCTTC. It translates to CACSPDRGPGNEQFF.

This sequence joins TRBV4-3 and TRBJ2-5, with 8 nucleotides matching TRBD2. V was clipped by 3 bases and J by 11 bases; unmatched bases: 17. The CDR3 runs 16 residues. The germline CDR1 and CDR2 sequences are LGHNA and YSLEER. CDR3 sequence (DNA): TGCGCCAGCAGCCATTACGGGGGGGTTCCCTACAATGAGCAGTACTTC. It specifies CASSHYGGVPYNEQYF.

This clonotype has more than one count but fewer than ten. The chain joins TRBV20-1 to TRBJ1-5; D uncertain. Looked up from germline, CDR1 is DFQATT and CDR2 is SNEGSKA (reference sequence). The V end was cut by 6 bases, the J end by 3 bases, with 12 bases between. The CDR3 consists of 13 residues. DNA for the CDR3: TGCAGTGCCCGGCTCGGCCCCAATCAGCCCCAGCATTTT. Its translation is CSARLGPNQPQHF.